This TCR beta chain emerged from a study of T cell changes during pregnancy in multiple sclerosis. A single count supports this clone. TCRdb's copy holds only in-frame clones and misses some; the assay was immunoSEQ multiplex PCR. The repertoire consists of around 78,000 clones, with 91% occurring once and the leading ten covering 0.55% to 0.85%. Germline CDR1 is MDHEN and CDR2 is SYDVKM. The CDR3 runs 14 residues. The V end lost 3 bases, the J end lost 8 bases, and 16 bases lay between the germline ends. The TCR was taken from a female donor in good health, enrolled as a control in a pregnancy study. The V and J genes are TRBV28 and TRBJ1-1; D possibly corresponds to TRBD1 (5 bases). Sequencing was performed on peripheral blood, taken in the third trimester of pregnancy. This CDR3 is CASSFSGGTQEAFF. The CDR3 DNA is TGTGCCAGCAGTTTTTCAGGCGGGACTCAGGAAGCTTTCTTT.